Listed here are 8 T cell receptor beta chains from one sample, sequenced in a study of shared clonotypes between healthy human individuals. Only in-frame clones appear in the TCRdb table, and some are missing; sequencing was by immunoSEQ multiplex PCR. The data contain over a million clones, approximately 80% of them seen just once; the ten biggest clones take up roughly 0.65%. The sample was memory CD4+ T cells from PBMCs. Documented subset: CD45RA-negative fraction. The receptors come from a man aged 18 to 30 in good health. Some clones in this sample may be carry-over from other donors' samples.

The chain is built from TRBV2 and TRBJ1-5; no reliable D call. Trimming left V 3 bases short and J 4 bases short, with 13 bases between. CDR3 length: 15 residues. Germline assignment: CDR1 SNHLY and CDR2 FYNNEI. DNA for the CDR3: TGTGCCAGCAGTGATAGGGCAGCCCCAAATCAGCCCCAGCATTTT. Its protein is CASSDRAAPNQPQHF.

The chain has TRBV4-1 and TRBJ2-2; 9 nucleotides line up with TRBD2. This CDR3 contains 17 residues. Losses at the gene ends were 2 bases for V and 6 bases for J; bases not matched to a gene: 10. From germline, CDR1 is MGHRA and CDR2 YSYEKL. CDR3 nucleotides: TGCGCCAGCAGCCAACATTCCCGCGGGAGGGCGGCCGGGGAGCTGTTTTTT. It encodes CASSQHSRGRAAGELFF.

The chain links TRBV19 to TRBJ1-2; the D is unclear. Trimming took 3 bases from V and 3 from J, leaving 17 bases between them. The CDR3 is made up of 16 amino acids. Germline CDR1 is LNHDA and CDR2 is SQIVND (reference sequence). The CDR3 loop is CASSIRSGGVDYGYTF. The CDR3, as DNA: TGTGCCAGTAGTATTCGGTCGGGCGGGGTTGACTATGGCTACACCTTC.

This clone has only a few counts. The V and J genes are TRBV7-3 and TRBJ2-7; D could derive from TRBD1 or TRBD2 (5 bases each). The germline CDR1 and CDR2 sequences are SGHTA and FQGTGA. This CDR3 region has 14 residues. Trimming took off 5 bases at V and 7 bases at J, with 18 bases between the two ends. DNA of the CDR3: TGTGCCAGCAGCCCCCGGGGCGGTGGGAAGGAGCAGTACTTC. Protein sequence: CASSPRGGGKEQYF.

With respect to this clone: The junction departs from the called germline gene at one end, perhaps through a read error. This chain connects TRBV29-1 to TRBJ2-7, with 8 positions matching TRBD2. The germline CDR1 and CDR2 sequences are SQVTM and ANQGSEA. The CDR3 sequence is 11 residues long. CDR3 DNA: TGCAGCGTTGAAGATCGGGGGGGTATGAACTTC. Its translation: CSVEDRGGMNF.

This sequence joins TRBV6-6 and TRBJ1-5; D ambiguous. Trimming left V 3 bases short and J 7 bases short, with 10 bases between. This CDR3 comprises 13 residues. Germline-derived CDR1 and CDR2 are MNHNY and SVGAGI (reference sequence). CDR3 sequence reads: CASSYNQAQPQHF. In nucleotides, the CDR3 is TGTGCCAGCAGTTATAATCAGGCACAGCCCCAGCATTTT.

The table lists this clone with a few counts. This rearrangement joins TRBV28 to TRBJ1-5, with a weak D call TRBD1 (5 bases). Trimming left V 5 bases short and J 11 bases short, with 19 bases between. The germline CDR1 and CDR2 sequences are MDHEN and SYDVKM. CDR3 size: 14 residues. CDR3 bases: TGTGCCAGCAGTCCGAGCGGCCGGGGCCCGGCCCAGCATTTT. It translates to CASSPSGRGPAQHF.

J is TRBJ2-5 and V is TRBV9, with D perhaps matching TRBD2 (5 bases). Germline V CDR1 and CDR2: SGDLS, YYNGEE. The CDR3 loop spans 14 amino acids. Deletions cut 2 bases from V and 5 bases from J, with 13 bases between. CDR3 region: CASSVAGVAETQYF. CDR3 DNA: TGTGCCAGCAGCGTGGCGGGTGTCGCGGAGACCCAGTACTTC. The variable domain in full, with the rest retrieved from reference TRBV9 and TRBJ2-5, is DSGVTQTPKHLITATGQRVTLRCSPRSGDLSVYWYQQSLDQGLQFLIQYYNGEERAKGNILERFSAQQFPDLHSELNLSSLELGDSALYFCASSVAGVAETQYFGPGTRLLVL.